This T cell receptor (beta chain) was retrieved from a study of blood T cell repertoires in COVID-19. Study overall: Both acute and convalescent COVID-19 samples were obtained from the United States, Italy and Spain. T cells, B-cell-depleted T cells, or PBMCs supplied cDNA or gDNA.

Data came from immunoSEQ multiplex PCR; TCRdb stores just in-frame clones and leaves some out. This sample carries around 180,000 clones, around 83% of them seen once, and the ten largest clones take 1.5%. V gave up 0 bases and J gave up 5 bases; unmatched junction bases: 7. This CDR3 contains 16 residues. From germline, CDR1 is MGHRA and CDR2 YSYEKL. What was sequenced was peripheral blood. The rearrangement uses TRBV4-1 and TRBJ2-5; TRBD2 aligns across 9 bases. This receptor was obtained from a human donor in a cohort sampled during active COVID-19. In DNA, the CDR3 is TGCGCCAGCAGCCAAGATCGGGTAGCGGGAGTTGAGACCCAGTACTTC. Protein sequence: CASSQDRVAGVETQYF.